Described below is a single TCR beta chain sequence and its context. Authors' data handling: Estimated nucleated cell counts came from reference gene primer amplification. Data came from immunoSEQ multiplex PCR; TCRdb stores just in-frame clones and leaves some out. That table gives V, J and clone size, and the DNA gave D and trimming. This repertoire shows approximately 500,000 clones, less than 90% found once; its top ten account for roughly 7.4%. The entry originates in a study of blood T cell repertoires in COVID-19. As for the study in general: The samples span acute and convalescent COVID-19 from the United States, Italy and Spain.

The CDR3 spans 15 residues. Germline values: CDR1 SNHLY, CDR2 FYNNEI. Between the trimmed V and J ends, which lost 4 bases and 7 bases, there was a span of 19 bases. This chain connects TRBV2 to TRBJ1-2; no clear D gene. The sequence derives from a woman aged 45-59 years with COVID-19, enrolled during active disease. Sequences were obtained from peripheral blood. DNA for the CDR3: TGTGCCAGCAGTGCCGAGGGAGGCGGCCTGGGTGGCTACACCTTC. Protein sequence: CASSAEGGGLGGYTF.